This passage covers 22 T cell receptor beta chains from one sample sequenced in a study of technical replicates of blood from a few donors (dated by TCRdb to 2016 to 2017). Library creation used the immunoSEQ multiplex PCR assay. TCRdb provides this immuneACCESS table in a form limited to in-frame rearrangements. Some clones are lacking; in checked studies, under half of them reflect an unresolved V gene, and why the rest are absent is not known. The sample table contains about 80,000 clones; only one count was recorded for 90% to 95% of them. Around 0.4% of the sample belongs to the ten largest clones. The sequenced sample was T cells isolated from PBMCs. These receptor sequences come from a human donor in good health.

Here the CDR3 reads CASSVTGGGQPQHF. CDR3 bases: TGTGCCAGCAGTGTGACAGGGGGCGGCCAGCCCCAGCATTTT. V and J are TRBV28 and TRBJ1-5; 10 bases agree with TRBD1. V was clipped by 5 bases and J by 7 bases; unmatched bases: 5. The CDR3 length is 14 residues. CDR1 MDHEN and CDR2 SYDVKM come from the germline V gene.

The chain combines TRBV1 with TRBJ2-5; TRBD2, as called in the table, went unchecked against the DNA. TRBV1 is given as a pseudogene. The CDR3 sequence is 13 residues long. The CDR3 nucleotides are TGCACCAGCAGCCACTTACTTCAAGAGACCCAGTACTTC. Its protein is CTSSHLLQETQYF.

The CDR3 region has the DNA TGTGCCAGCAGTGACCTTCATCAGCCCCAGCATTTT. This codes for CASSDLHQPQHF. This chain joins TRBV6-1 and TRBJ1-5; D remains ambiguous. The CDR3 runs to 12 residues. CDR1 and CDR2 from the germline V gene are MNHNS and SASEGT. The ends were cut back, 3 bases at V and 5 bases at J, with 5 bases in the middle.

The chain combines TRBV12-5 with TRBJ2-7; 7 bases are shared with TRBD2. From germline, CDR1 is LGHNT and CDR2 FRNRAP. V was clipped by 0 bases and J by 6 bases; unmatched bases: 5. This CDR3 contains 14 residues. The CDR3 DNA reads as TGTGCTAGTGGTTTGGTAAGCAGGGAGGGCGAGCAGTACTTC. Translated, it gives CASGLVSREGEQYF.

This clone came up once. The rearrangement joins TRBV11-2 to TRBJ2-1, with 9 bases matching TRBD2. The germline CDR1 and CDR2 sequences are SGHAT and FQNNGV. The trim removed 5 bases at V and 7 bases at J, leaving 12 bases unmatched. This CDR3 comprises 16 residues. CDR3 coding DNA: TGTGCCAGCAGCCCCGCTGGTGGGCGGGAGGGAAATGAGCAGTTCTTC. It yields the protein CASSPAGGREGNEQFF.

The J gene is TRBJ1-2, the V gene TRBV23-1; D gene uncertain. TRBV23-1 is recorded as an ORF, its role being uncertain. Trimming removed 6 bases from V and 0 bases from J, with 14 bases in between. The CDR3 is 15 amino acids. CDR3 sequence (DNA): TGCGCCAGCAGCGCACAGAACCAGCCTAACTATGGCTACACCTTC. The encoded protein is CASSAQNQPNYGYTF.

The chain employs TRBV11-2 and TRBJ2-7; no definite D call. The CDR3 has 12 amino acids. V gave up 7 bases and J gave up 1 base, with 8 bases separating them. Germline assignment: CDR1 SGHAT and CDR2 FQNNGV. CDR3 in DNA: TGTGCCAGCACCTACTCTTCCTACGAGCAGTACTTC. Protein: CASTYSSYEQYF. Complete variable domain (other parts from reference TRBV11-2 and TRBJ2-7): EAGVAQSPRYKIIEKRQSVAFWCNPISGHATLYWYQQILGQGPKLLIQFQNNGVVDDSQLPKDRFSAERLKGVDSTLKIQPAKLEDSAVYLCASTYSSYEQYFGPGTRLTVT.

J is TRBJ2-7 and V is TRBV5-1; TRBD2 agrees at 14 bases. The CDR3 totals 15 residues. Unmatched junction bases numbered 6, after V lost 4 bases and J lost 6 bases. In germline, CDR1 is SGHRS, CDR2 YFSETQ. The CDR3 sequence is CASSATSGRVGEQYF. Here the CDR3 DNA reads TGCGCCAGCAGCGCGACTAGCGGGAGGGTGGGCGAGCAGTACTTC.

The chain uses TRBV29-1 and TRBJ2-5; D is perhaps TRBD2 (6 bases). The J call may be incorrect, as the DNA end agrees better with TRBJ2-7. The CDR3 length is 12 residues. Looked up from germline, CDR1 is SQVTM and CDR2 is ANQGSEA. CDR3 DNA: TGCAGCGGGGGGGACCCCACCTACGAGCAGTACTTC. This codes for CSGGDPTYEQYF.

This rearrangement joins TRBV6-5 to TRBJ2-3; D may be TRBD1 (6 bases). From germline, CDR1 is MNHEY and CDR2 SVGAGI. CDR3 length equals 14 residues. Trimming removed 6 bases from V and 1 base from J, with 11 bases in between. In DNA form, the CDR3 reads TGTGCCAGCAGACAGGGTCTAGGCACAGATACGCAGTATTTT. Protein: CASRQGLGTDTQYF.

This CDR3 is CASSYSIPGEGTEAFF. The CDR3 DNA is TGTGCCAGCAGTTACTCGATTCCAGGGGAAGGCACTGAAGCTTTCTTT. The chain links TRBV6-5 to TRBJ1-1; D is possibly TRBD1 (6 bases). Germline values: CDR1 MNHEY, CDR2 SVGAGI. The CDR3 runs to 16 residues. The V gene lost 0 bases and the J gene lost 4 bases, with 15 bases spanning the gap.

The rearrangement links TRBV6-4 to TRBJ2-3; possibly TRBD2 for D (5 bases). The CDR3 is made up of 15 amino acids. V was shortened by 9 bases and J by 1 base, with 17 bases between the two germline ends. The V gene's germline CDR1 is MRHNA and CDR2 SNTAGT. CDR3 bases: TGTGCCAGTGCAACCCTTCGGGAATGCACAGATACGCAGTATTTT. Protein sequence: CASATLRECTDTQYF.

The CDR3 region is CASRGRLGAGYEQYF. The DNA of the CDR3 is TGTGCCAGTAGGGGGCGGTTGGGGGCGGGTTACGAGCAGTACTTC. The chain combines TRBV19 with TRBJ2-7; tentatively, D is TRBD1 (6 bases). CDR3 length equals 15 residues. Germline CDR1 reads LNHDA; CDR2 reads SQIVND (reference sequence). The ends were cut back, 6 bases at V and 4 bases at J, with 19 bases in the middle.

In its sample, this clone was seen once. Here the CDR3 reads CASSASRDYLSYEQYF. The CDR3 bases are TGTGCCAGCAGTGCATCCCGGGACTATCTATCCTACGAGCAGTACTTC. V and J are TRBV28 and TRBJ2-7, with 7 bases matching TRBD2. Germline trimming cut 5 bases from V and 1 base from J; bases unmatched to any gene: 11. Germline V gene lookup returns CDR1 MDHEN and CDR2 SYDVKM. This CDR3 region has 16 residues.

This chain uses TRBV7-3 with TRBJ2-1; TRBD2 agrees at 7 bases. With 8 bases clipped from V and 9 bases from J, the junction kept 10 bases outside the gene matches. The length of the CDR3 is 13 residues. Germline values: CDR1 SGHTA, CDR2 FQGTGA. This chain's CDR3 is CASGTWGGSEQFF. The DNA of the CDR3 is TGTGCCAGCGGGACGTGGGGAGGGAGTGAGCAGTTCTTC.

A single count supports this clone. This CDR3 is CASSPRLAGAGELFF. The CDR3 nucleotides are TGTGCCAGCAGCCCCAGACTAGCGGGAGCCGGGGAGCTGTTTTTT. The chain links TRBV7-3 to TRBJ2-2; 12 bases are a match to TRBD2. The CDR3 is 15 amino acids. Per the germline V gene, CDR1 is SGHTA and CDR2 is FQGTGA. V was pared by 5 bases and J by 6 bases, with 4 bases of the junction left unmatched.

This rearrangement joins TRBV9 to TRBJ1-2; D is perhaps TRBD1 (6 bases). Germline lookup yields CDR1 SGDLS and CDR2 YYNGEE. Between the trimmed V and J ends, which lost 2 bases and 4 bases, there was a span of 18 bases. CDR3 length: 16 amino acids. The CDR3 is CASSVEQGPWAYGYTF. The CDR3, as DNA: TGTGCCAGCAGCGTGGAGCAGGGGCCCTGGGCCTATGGCTACACCTTC.

This clone occurred a few times. The chain joins TRBV28 to TRBJ1-2, with 8 bases that match TRBD1. The trim removed 5 bases at V and 4 bases at J, leaving 9 bases unmatched. CDR3 length: 15 amino acids. Germline V gene sequence: CDR1 MDHEN, CDR2 SYDVKM. CDR3 residues: CASSVPTGGGYGYTF. The DNA of the CDR3 is TGTGCCAGCAGTGTACCTACAGGGGGAGGCTATGGCTACACCTTC.

This clone occurred a few times. This chain joins TRBV5-4 and TRBJ2-7; D uncertain. Germline V gene data show CDR1 as SGHNT and CDR2 as YYREEE (reference sequence). Trimming took off 4 bases at V and 4 bases at J, with 15 bases between the two ends. This CDR3 has 14 residues. The DNA of the CDR3 is TGTGCCAGCAGCCGTGCCCCGACCAGGTACGAGCAGTACTTC. The encoded protein is CASSRAPTRYEQYF.

The rearrangement links TRBV6-5 to TRBJ1-2; D is unresolved. V dropped 4 bases and J dropped 2 bases, with 14 bases sitting between them. Germline loops: CDR1 MNHEY, CDR2 SVGAGI. The CDR3 loop spans 15 amino acids. The CDR3 DNA is TGTGCCAGCAGTTCGACTTGGACTGGGAACTATGGCTACACCTTC. Translated: CASSSTWTGNYGYTF.

This clone was picked up one time. This sequence joins TRBV29-1 and TRBJ2-3, with D possibly being TRBD2 (6 bases). Trimming pared 5 bases from V and 2 bases from J, leaving 11 bases between. This CDR3 region has 13 residues. Germline V gene data show CDR1 as SQVTM and CDR2 as ANQGSEA. In DNA, the CDR3 is TGCAGCGTTTCTAGCGCGGACACAGATACGCAGTATTTT. Amino acids: CSVSSADTDTQYF.

The chain is built from TRBV6-6 and TRBJ1-4, with D unresolved. Germline V lookup: CDR1 MNHNY, CDR2 SVGAGI (reference sequence). Trimming stripped 0 bases from V and 4 bases from J, with 9 bases between. The CDR3 spans 15 residues. The CDR3, as DNA: TGTGCCAGCAGTTACTCACCCCAGATTAATGAAAAACTGTTTTTT. Protein: CASSYSPQINEKLFF.